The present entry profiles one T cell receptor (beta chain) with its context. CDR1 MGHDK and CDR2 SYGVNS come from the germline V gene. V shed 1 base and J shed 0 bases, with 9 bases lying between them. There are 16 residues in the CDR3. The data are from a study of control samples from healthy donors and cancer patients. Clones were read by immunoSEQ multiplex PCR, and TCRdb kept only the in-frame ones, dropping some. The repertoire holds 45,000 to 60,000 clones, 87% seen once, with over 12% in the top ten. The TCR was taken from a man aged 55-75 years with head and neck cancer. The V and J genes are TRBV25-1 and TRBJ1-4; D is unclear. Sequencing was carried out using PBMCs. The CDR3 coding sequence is TGTGCCAGCAGTGAATGGAGCACTGCAACTAATGAAAAACTGTTTTTT. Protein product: CASSEWSTATNEKLFF.